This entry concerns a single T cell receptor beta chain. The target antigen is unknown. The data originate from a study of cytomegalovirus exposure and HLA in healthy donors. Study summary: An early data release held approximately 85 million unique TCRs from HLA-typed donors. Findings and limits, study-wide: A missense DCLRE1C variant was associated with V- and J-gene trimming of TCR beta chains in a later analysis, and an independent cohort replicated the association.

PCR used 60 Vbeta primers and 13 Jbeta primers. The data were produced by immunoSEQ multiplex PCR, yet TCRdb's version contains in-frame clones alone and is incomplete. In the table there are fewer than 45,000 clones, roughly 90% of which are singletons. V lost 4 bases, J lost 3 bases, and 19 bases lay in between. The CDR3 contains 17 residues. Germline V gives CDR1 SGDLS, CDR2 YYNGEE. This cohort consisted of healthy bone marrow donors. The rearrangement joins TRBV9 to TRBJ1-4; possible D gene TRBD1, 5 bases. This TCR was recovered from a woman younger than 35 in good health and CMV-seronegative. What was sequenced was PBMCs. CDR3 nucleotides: TGTGCCAGCAGCCCGAGGAATTTTGGGGCCTCTAATGAAAAACTGTTTTTT. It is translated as CASSPRNFGASNEKLFF.